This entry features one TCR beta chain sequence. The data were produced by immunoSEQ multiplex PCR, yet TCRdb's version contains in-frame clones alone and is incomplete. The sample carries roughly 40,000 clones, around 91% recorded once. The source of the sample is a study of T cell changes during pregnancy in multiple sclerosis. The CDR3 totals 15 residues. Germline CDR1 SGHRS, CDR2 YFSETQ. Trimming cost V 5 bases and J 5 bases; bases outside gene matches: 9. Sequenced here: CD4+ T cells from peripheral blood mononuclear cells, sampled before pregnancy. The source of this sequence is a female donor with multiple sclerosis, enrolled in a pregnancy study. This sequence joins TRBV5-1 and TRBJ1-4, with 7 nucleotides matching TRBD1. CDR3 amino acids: CASRQGTALNEKLFF. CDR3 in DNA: TGCGCCAGCAGGCAAGGGACAGCGCTGAATGAAAAACTGTTTTTT.